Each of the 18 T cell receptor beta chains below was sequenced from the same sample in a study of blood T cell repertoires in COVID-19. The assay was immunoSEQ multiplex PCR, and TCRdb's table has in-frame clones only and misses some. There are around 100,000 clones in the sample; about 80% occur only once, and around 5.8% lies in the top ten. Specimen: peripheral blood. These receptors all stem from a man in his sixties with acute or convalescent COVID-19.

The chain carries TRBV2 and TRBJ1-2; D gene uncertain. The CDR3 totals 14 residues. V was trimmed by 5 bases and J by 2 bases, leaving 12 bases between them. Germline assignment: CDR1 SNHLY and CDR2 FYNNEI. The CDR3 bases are TGTGCCAGCAGTCCCACAGCTGCAAACTATGGCTACACCTTC. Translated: CASSPTAANYGYTF.

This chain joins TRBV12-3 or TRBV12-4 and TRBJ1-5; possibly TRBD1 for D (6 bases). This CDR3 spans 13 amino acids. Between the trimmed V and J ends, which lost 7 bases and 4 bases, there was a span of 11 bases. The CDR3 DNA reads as TGTGCCAGCACCCGGACAGCAAATCAGCCCCAGCATTTT. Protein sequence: CASTRTANQPQHF.

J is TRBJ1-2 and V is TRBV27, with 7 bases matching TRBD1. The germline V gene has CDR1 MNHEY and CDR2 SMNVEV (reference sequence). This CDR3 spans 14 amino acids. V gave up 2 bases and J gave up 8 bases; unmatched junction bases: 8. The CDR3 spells CASSLKGQSGGYTF. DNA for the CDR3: TGTGCCAGCAGTTTAAAGGGACAGTCGGGCGGCTACACCTTC.

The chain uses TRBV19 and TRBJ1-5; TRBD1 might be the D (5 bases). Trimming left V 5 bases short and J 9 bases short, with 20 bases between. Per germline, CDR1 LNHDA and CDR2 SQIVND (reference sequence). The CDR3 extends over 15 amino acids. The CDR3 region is CASSPSGGTARPQHF. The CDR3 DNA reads TGTGCCAGTAGTCCCAGCGGGGGGACGGCCAGGCCCCAGCATTTT. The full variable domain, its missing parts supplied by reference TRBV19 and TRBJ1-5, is DGGITQSPKYLFRKEGQNVTLSCEQNLNHDAMYWYRQDPGQGLRLIYYSQIVNDFQKGDIAEGYSVSREKKESFPLTVTSAQKNPTAFYLCASSPSGGTARPQHFGDGTRLSIL.

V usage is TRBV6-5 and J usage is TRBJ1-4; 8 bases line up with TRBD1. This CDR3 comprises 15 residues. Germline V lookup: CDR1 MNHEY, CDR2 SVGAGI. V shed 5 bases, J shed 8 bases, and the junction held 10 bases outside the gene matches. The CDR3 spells CASSPQTGVREKLFF. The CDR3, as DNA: TGTGCCAGCAGTCCCCAGACAGGGGTGAGAGAAAAACTGTTTTTT.

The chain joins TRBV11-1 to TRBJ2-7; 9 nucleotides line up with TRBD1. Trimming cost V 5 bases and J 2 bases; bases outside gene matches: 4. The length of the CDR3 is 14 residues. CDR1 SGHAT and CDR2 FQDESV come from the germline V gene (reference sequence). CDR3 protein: CASSARQGAYEQYF. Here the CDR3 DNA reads TGTGCCAGCAGCGCCCGACAGGGGGCCTACGAGCAGTACTTC.

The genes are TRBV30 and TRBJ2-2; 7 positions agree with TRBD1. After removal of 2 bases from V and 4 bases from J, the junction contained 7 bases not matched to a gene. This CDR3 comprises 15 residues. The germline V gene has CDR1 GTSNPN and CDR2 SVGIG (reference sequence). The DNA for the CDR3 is TGTGCCTGGAGTTACCGACAGGGCAGCACCGGGGAGCTGTTTTTT. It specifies CAWSYRQGSTGELFF.

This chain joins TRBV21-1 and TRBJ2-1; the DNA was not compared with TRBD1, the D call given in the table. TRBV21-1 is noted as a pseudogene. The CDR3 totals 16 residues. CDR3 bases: TGTGCCAGCAGCAAAGTCTACAGTTTATCCTACAATGAGCAGTTCTTC. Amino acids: CASSKVYSLSYNEQFF.

This chain's CDR3 is CASSPFGQAGNTIYF. CDR3 sequence (DNA): TGCGCCAGCAGCCCCTTCGGACAGGCTGGAAACACCATATATTTT. The rearrangement joins TRBV5-1 to TRBJ1-3, with 7 nucleotides matching TRBD1. This CDR3 is built from 15 residues. Looked up from germline, CDR1 is SGHRS and CDR2 is YFSETQ. V shed 4 bases, J shed 2 bases, and the junction held 6 bases outside the gene matches.

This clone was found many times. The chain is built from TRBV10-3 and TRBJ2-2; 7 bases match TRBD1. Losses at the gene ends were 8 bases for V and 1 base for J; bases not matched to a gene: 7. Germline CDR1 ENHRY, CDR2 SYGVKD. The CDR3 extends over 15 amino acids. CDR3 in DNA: TGTGCCATCGCTCCCGGGACAGAGAACACCGGGGAGCTGTTTTTT. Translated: CAIAPGTENTGELFF.

CDR3 DNA sequence: TGTGCCAGCAGCCGACAGGGGGCAGGGAACACTGAAGCTTTCTTT. Encoded protein: CASSRQGAGNTEAFF. The chain joins TRBV6-2 or TRBV6-3 to TRBJ1-1; 10 nucleotides agree with TRBD1. This CDR3 is 15 amino acids long. With 6 bases clipped from V and 1 base from J, the junction kept 5 bases outside the gene matches. CDR1 is MNHEY, CDR2 SVGEGT, per germline.

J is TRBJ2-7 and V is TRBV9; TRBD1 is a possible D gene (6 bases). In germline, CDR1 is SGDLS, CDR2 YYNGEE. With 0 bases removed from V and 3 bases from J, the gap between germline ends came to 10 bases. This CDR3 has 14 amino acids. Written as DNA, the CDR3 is TGTGCCAGCAGCGTAGCAGGGGCTAACTACGAGCAGTACTTC. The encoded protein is CASSVAGANYEQYF.

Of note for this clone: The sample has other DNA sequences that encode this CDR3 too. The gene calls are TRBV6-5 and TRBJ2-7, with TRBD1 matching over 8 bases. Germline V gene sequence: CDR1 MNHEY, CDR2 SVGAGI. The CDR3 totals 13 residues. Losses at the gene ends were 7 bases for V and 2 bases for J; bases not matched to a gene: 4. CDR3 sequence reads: CASTRTGTYEQYF. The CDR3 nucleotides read TGTGCCAGCACCCGGACAGGGACCTACGAGCAGTACTTC.

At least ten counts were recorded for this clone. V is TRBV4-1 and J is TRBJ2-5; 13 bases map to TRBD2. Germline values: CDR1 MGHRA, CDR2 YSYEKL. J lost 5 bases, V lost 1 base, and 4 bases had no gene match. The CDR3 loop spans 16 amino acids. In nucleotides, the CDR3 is TGCGCCAGCAGCCAAGGACTAGCGGGGGGAGGGGAGACCCAGTACTTC. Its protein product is CASSQGLAGGGETQYF.

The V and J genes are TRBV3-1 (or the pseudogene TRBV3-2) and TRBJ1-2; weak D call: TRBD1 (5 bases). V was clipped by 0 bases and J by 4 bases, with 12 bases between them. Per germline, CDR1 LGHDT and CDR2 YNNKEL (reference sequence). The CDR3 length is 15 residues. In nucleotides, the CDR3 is TGTGCCAGCAGCCAAGATAAAAGGGGCACCTATGGCTACACCTTC. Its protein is CASSQDKRGTYGYTF.

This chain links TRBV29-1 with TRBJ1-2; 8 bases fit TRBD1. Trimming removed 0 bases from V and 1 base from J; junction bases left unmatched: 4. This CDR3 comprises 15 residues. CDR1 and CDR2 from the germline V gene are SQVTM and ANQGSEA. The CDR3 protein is CSVEDGTGDNYGYTF. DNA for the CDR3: TGCAGCGTTGAAGATGGGACAGGAGATAACTATGGCTACACCTTC.

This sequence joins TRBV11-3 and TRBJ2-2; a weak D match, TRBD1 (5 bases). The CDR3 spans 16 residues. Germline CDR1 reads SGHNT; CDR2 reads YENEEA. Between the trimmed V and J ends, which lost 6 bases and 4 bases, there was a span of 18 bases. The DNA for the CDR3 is TGTGCCAGCAGGGCCGCATCAGGGATGGGCACCGGGGAGCTGTTTTTT. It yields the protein CASRAASGMGTGELFF. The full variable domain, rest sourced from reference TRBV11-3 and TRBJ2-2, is EAGVVQSPRYKIIEKKQPVAFWCNPISGHNTLYWYLQNLGQGPELLIRYENEEAVDDSQLPKDRFSAERLKGVDSTLKIQPAELGDSAVYLCASRAASGMGTGELFFGEGSRLTVL.

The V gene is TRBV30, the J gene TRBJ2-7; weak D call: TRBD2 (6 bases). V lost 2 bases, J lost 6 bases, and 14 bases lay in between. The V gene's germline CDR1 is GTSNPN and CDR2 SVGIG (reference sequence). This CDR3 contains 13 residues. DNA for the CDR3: TGTGCCTGGAGTAGCGGGCTATCTACCGAGCAGTACTTC. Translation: CAWSSGLSTEQYF.